This T cell receptor beta chain comes out of a study of cytomegalovirus exposure and HLA in healthy donors. In the case of this clone: The antigen is undetermined.

The CDR3 runs 12 residues. Trimming removed 6 bases from V and 7 bases from J, with 13 bases in between. Germline V CDR1 and CDR2: SQVTM, ANQGSEA. Amplification used 60 Vbeta primers and 13 Jbeta primers. The assay was immunoSEQ multiplex PCR, and TCRdb's table has in-frame clones only and misses some. The repertoire holds about 250,000 clones, with around 90% as singletons. Study results and caveats: Later analysis showed most CMV-associated TCR beta chains appearing HLA-restricted. From TCR beta sequences, most subjects' HLA-A and HLA-B alleles were reportedly predicted accurately. TCR sequences were mostly rare, though some public TCRs occurred in many donors.

The specimen was PBMCs. The TCR comes from a girl aged 2-10 years in good health and CMV-seronegative. The V gene is TRBV29-1, the J gene TRBJ2-1; D not certain. The CDR3 region has the DNA TGCAGCGTCCCGCTCAGGCAAAATGAGCAGTTCTTC. Its translation: CSVPLRQNEQFF.